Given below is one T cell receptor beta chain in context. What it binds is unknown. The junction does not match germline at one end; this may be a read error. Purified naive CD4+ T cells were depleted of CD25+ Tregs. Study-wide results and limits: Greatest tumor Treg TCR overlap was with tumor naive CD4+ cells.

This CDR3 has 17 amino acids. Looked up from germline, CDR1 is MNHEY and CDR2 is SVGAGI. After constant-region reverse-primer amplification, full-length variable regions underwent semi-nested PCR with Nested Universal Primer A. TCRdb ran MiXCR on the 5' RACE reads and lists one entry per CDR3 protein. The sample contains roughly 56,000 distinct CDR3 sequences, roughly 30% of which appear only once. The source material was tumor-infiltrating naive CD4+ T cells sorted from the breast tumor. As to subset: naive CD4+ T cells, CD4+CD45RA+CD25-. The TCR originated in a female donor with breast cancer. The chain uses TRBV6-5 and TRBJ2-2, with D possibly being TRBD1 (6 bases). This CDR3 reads CAGSYWSTGLGTGELFF. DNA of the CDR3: TGCGCCGGCAGTTACTGGTCGACAGGTCTTGGTACCGGGGAGCTGTTTTTT.